These T cell receptor beta chains were read from a single sample in a study of T cells after yellow fever vaccination. TCRdb redid the calling of the 5' RACE reads with MiXCR, one entry per CDR3 protein. Of roughly 4,800 distinct CDR3 sequences listed, 6.5% to 8.5% were seen once; the top ten hold roughly 1.5%. This specimen was PBMCs, either bulk or a sorted T-cell subset (CD4+, CD8+, memory, or dextramer-sorted; not recorded which), taken 15 days after the yellow fever booster vaccination. The receptors originated from a man aged 25-45 years who received the YFV17D yellow fever vaccine. Both conserved end residues are part of each CDR3. D genes are given only for firm matches. Not all rows give a size; the values are once, few, many and, for expanded clones, a class.

clone_size	d_call	v_call	cdr3_length	j_call	cdr3_aa	cdr3_nt
medium-sized	TRBD1	TRBV20-1	14	TRBJ2-7	CSARVRGHSYEQYF	TGCAGTGCTAGAGTTAGGGGGCATTCCTACGAGCAGTACTTC
medium-sized	TRBD1	TRBV24-1	16	TRBJ1-4	CATSDAQGELGEKLFF	TGTGCCACCAGTGATGCTCAGGGGGAGTTAGGAGAAAAACTGTTTTTT
medium-sized	NA	TRBV12-3/TRBV12-4	14	TRBJ1-4	CASNRGSPNEKLFF	TGTGCCAGCAATCGAGGCTCACCAAATGAAAAACTGTTTTTT
many	NA	TRBV9	14	TRBJ1-2	CASSPHTMTDGYTF	TGTGCCAGCAGCCCACATACAATGACAGATGGCTACACCTTC
medium-sized	TRBD2	TRBV5-1	15	TRBJ2-1	CASSLAGVGENEQFF	TGCGCCAGCAGCTTAGCGGGAGTAGGTGAGAATGAGCAGTTCTTC
medium-sized	NA	TRBV12-3/TRBV12-4	15	TRBJ2-5	CASSLSFPGEETQYF	TGTGCCAGCAGTTTAAGTTTCCCGGGGGAAGAGACCCAGTACTTC
medium-sized	TRBD1	TRBV6-2/TRBV6-3	16	TRBJ2-7	CASSYPRGQASYEQYF	TGTGCCAGCAGTTACCCAAGGGGACAGGCGAGCTACGAGCAGTACTTC
medium-sized	NA	TRBV20-1	13	TRBJ2-7	CSARDPDSYEQYF	TGCAGTGCTAGAGATCCGGACTCCTACGAGCAGTACTTC
NA	TRBD1	TRBV10-1	14	TRBJ2-7	CASSGTGDVYEQYF	TGCGCCAGCAGTGGGACAGGGGACGTCTACGAGCAGTACTTC
medium-sized	NA	TRBV18	15	TRBJ2-5	CASSPLLGGAETQYF	TGTGCCAGCTCACCACTCCTGGGCGGAGCGGAGACCCAGTACTTC
medium-sized	NA	TRBV5-1	13	TRBJ2-2	CASSPHSTGELFF	TGCGCCAGCAGCCCGCATTCCACCGGGGAGCTGTTTTTT
medium-sized	NA	TRBV20-1	14	TRBJ1-4	CSAPGPNFNEKLFF	TGCAGTGCCCCCGGGCCAAACTTTAATGAAAAACTGTTTTTT
medium-sized	TRBD1	TRBV5-1	16	TRBJ1-6	CASSGQGLGGNSPLHF	TGCGCCAGCAGCGGACAGGGGCTGGGTGGTAATTCACCCCTCCACTTT
medium-sized	NA	TRBV4-3	14	TRBJ2-6	CASSSLSGANVLTF	TGCGCCAGCAGCTCCCTCTCTGGGGCCAACGTCCTGACTTTC
medium-sized	NA	TRBV20-1	16	TRBJ2-3	CSARDRSSSLTDTQYF	TGCAGTGCTAGAGATCGATCATCGAGCCTCACAGATACGCAGTATTTT
medium-sized	NA	TRBV19	14	TRBJ2-2	CASSSKTDTGELFF	TGTGCCAGTAGTTCCAAGACGGACACCGGGGAGCTGTTTTTT
medium-sized	TRBD1	TRBV18	13	TRBJ1-2	CASSAGQNYGYTF	TGTGCCAGCTCGGCGGGACAGAACTATGGCTACACCTTC
medium-sized	NA	TRBV20-1	12	TRBJ2-3	CSAGQSTDTQYF	TGCAGTGCGGGACAAAGCACAGATACGCAGTATTTT
medium-sized	TRBD2	TRBV20-1	14	TRBJ2-3	CSARDPGGPATQYF	TGCAGTGCTAGAGATCCGGGAGGGCCAGCTACGCAGTATTTT
NA	NA	TRBV7-9	15	TRBJ2-3	CASSLGAGRTDTQYF	TGTGCCAGCAGCTTAGGCGCGGGCCGCACAGATACGCAGTATTTT
medium-sized	NA	TRBV5-1	17	TRBJ2-1	CASSLAPRSGTYNEQFF	TGCGCCAGCAGCTTGGCCCCTAGGAGCGGAACCTACAATGAGCAGTTCTTC
medium-sized	TRBD2	TRBV20-1	15	TRBJ2-1	CSARDPGLVPNEQFF	TGCAGTGCTAGAGATCCGGGACTAGTGCCCAATGAGCAGTTCTTC
medium-sized	TRBD1	TRBV15	16	TRBJ2-7	CATSRGQGISSYEQYF	TGTGCCACCAGCAGAGGACAGGGGATTAGCTCCTACGAGCAGTACTTC
medium-sized	NA	TRBV6-5	11	TRBJ2-7	CASTFDYEQYF	TGTGCCAGCACCTTCGACTACGAGCAGTACTTC
medium-sized	TRBD2	TRBV18	14	TRBJ2-2	CASSPLAGGEELFF	TGTGCCAGCTCACCACTAGCGGGAGGCGAGGAGCTGTTTTTT
medium-sized	TRBD1	TRBV5-1	12	TRBJ2-5	CASSWDSETQYF	TGCGCCAGCAGTTGGGACAGCGAGACCCAGTACTTC
medium-sized	TRBD2	TRBV19	14	TRBJ2-2	CASRRGENTGELFF	TGTGCCAGTAGGCGGGGGGAAAACACCGGGGAGCTGTTTTTT
medium-sized	NA	TRBV12-3/TRBV12-4	13	TRBJ2-3	CASSPGPKDTQYF	TGTGCCAGCAGTCCCGGGCCTAAAGATACGCAGTATTTT
medium-sized	NA	TRBV20-1	14	TRBJ2-7	CSARNWDTLDEQYF	TGCAGTGCTAGAAACTGGGACACCTTAGACGAGCAGTACTTC
medium-sized	NA	TRBV3-1	15	TRBJ1-2	CASSQDQQGLYGYTF	TGTGCCAGCAGCCAAGATCAACAGGGCTTATATGGCTACACCTTC
medium-sized	TRBD2	TRBV7-2	19	TRBJ2-7	CASSFASPGSGRAVNEQYF	TGTGCCAGCAGCTTCGCGTCCCCAGGGAGCGGGAGGGCCGTGAACGAGCAGTACTTC
medium-sized	TRBD2	TRBV7-9	15	TRBJ2-1	CASSLELAGYNEQFF	TGTGCCAGCAGCTTAGAACTAGCGGGATACAATGAGCAGTTCTTC
NA	TRBD2	TRBV7-9	18	TRBJ2-5	CACCRVLGLAGGGETQYF	TGTGCCTGCTGTCGCGTTCTCGGACTAGCGGGAGGGGGGGAGACCCAGTACTTC
medium-sized	NA	TRBV7-2	14	TRBJ2-1	CASSNMGPHNEQFF	TGTGCCAGCAGCAATATGGGACCGCACAATGAGCAGTTCTTC
NA	NA	TRBV7-4	11	TRBJ1-1	CASTLNTEAFF	TGTGCCAGCACCCTGAACACTGAAGCTTTCTTT
medium-sized	TRBD1	TRBV5-1	14	TRBJ1-2	CASSETGQAPGYTF	TGCGCCAGCAGCGAGACGGGACAGGCGCCCGGCTACACCTTC
NA	NA	TRBV3-1	15	TRBJ2-1	CASSNCQGARSEQFF	TGTGCCAGCAGCAACTGCCAAGGGGCGAGGTCCGAGCAGTTCTTC
medium-sized	TRBD2	TRBV10-3	15	TRBJ2-7	CAISLLAGGQNEQYF	TGTGCCATCAGTCTACTAGCGGGAGGGCAAAACGAGCAGTACTTC
medium-sized	TRBD1	TRBV3-1	15	TRBJ1-2	CASSHSAGTADGYTF	TGTGCCAGCAGCCATTCTGCCGGGACAGCTGATGGCTACACCTTC
medium-sized	NA	TRBV29-1	14	TRBJ2-1	CSVSHGGGGNEQFF	TGCAGCGTTTCGCATGGGGGAGGCGGCAATGAGCAGTTCTTC
many	TRBD2	TRBV5-1	17	TRBJ2-3	CASSEPGLVRNSDTQYF	TGCGCCAGCAGCGAACCGGGACTAGTGAGGAACTCAGATACGCAGTATTTT
many	TRBD1	TRBV7-2	14	TRBJ2-1	CASSLTGKVNEQFF	TGTGCCAGCAGCTTGACAGGGAAAGTCAATGAGCAGTTCTTC
medium-sized	NA	TRBV5-1	12	TRBJ2-5	CASEGEEETQYF	TGCGCCAGCGAAGGGGAAGAAGAGACCCAGTACTTC
medium-sized	TRBD1	TRBV19	17	TRBJ1-1	CASSPRRDSELNTEAFF	TGTGCCAGTAGCCCTCGCCGGGACAGCGAGCTCAACACTGAAGCTTTCTTT
medium-sized	NA	TRBV4-3	17	TRBJ1-2	CASSQASSGHSSEGYTF	TGCGCCAGCAGCCAGGCCTCGTCGGGACATTCCTCCGAGGGCTACACCTTC
medium-sized	NA	TRBV5-1	14	TRBJ2-2	CASRSPGTTGELFF	TGCGCCAGCAGGTCCCCAGGGACCACCGGGGAGCTGTTTTTT
medium-sized	NA	TRBV29-1	11	TRBJ2-1	CSAASEDEQFF	TGCAGCGCCGCCTCCGAGGATGAGCAGTTCTTC
medium-sized	NA	TRBV5-1	14	TRBJ1-2	CASSLDRGNYGYTF	TGCGCCAGCAGCTTGGATCGGGGGAACTATGGCTACACCTTC